This TCR beta chain emerged from a study of identical twins. TCRdb itself ran the 5' RACE reads through MiXCR, one entry per CDR3 protein. Here the sample spans 1,800,000 or so distinct CDR3 sequences, more than 30% being singletons. CDR3 length: 14 amino acids. The germline gives CDR1 SGDLS, CDR2 YYNGEE. The V end was cut by 2 bases, the J end by 4 bases, with 12 bases between. This clonotype came up many times. Antigen: not known. Findings and caveats of the study: Abundant beta clonotypes from cord blood bore fewer insertions; memory repertoires lacked this pattern. Sequences that were out-of-frame, alpha and twin-shared displayed an excess of low generation probability.

The sequencing input was cord blood. This TCR came from a newborn girl in good health. The V gene is TRBV9, the J gene TRBJ1-2; D unresolved. The CDR3 DNA reads as TGTGCCAGCAGCGTCCTCGGTGGTGCCTATGGCTACACCTTC. It is translated as CASSVLGGAYGYTF.